Included here is one TCR beta chain sequence, with context. A second PCR, run for roughly 6 to 11 cycles, used a sample-barcoded 5' primer plus a J-beta primer mix. The authors tagged each cDNA molecule using a template-switch adaptor with 12 random nucleotides. A single record per CDR3 protein comes from TCRdb applying MiXCR to the 5' RACE reads. The sample holds 1.8 million or so distinct CDR3 sequences, roughly two fifths seen once. The V end lost 0 bases, the J end lost 0 bases, and 12 bases lay between the germline ends. The CDR3 is 17 amino acids. Germline V gives CDR1 ENHRY, CDR2 SYGVKD. The sample is drawn from a study of blood T cells in healthy people across ages.

Sequenced material: blood. The V and J genes are TRBV10-3 and TRBJ1-5; D gene unclear. The sequence derives from a human donor in good health. CDR3 bases: TGTGCCATCAGTGAGTCCCAAGGGTCAAATAGCAATCAGCCCCAGCATTTT. It codes for CAISESQGSNSNQPQHF.